Below are 11 T cell receptor beta chains sequenced from a single sample in a study of cytomegalovirus exposure and HLA in healthy donors. It was with 60 Vbeta and 13 Jbeta primers that the PCR ran. The repertoire was sequenced with immunoSEQ multiplex PCR; TCRdb's copy has only in-frame clones and lacks some. Of over 130,000 clones in the sample, around 70% were seen once. Sequenced input: PBMCs. These receptors were taken from a woman aged 25 to 45 in good health and CMV-seronegative.

This clone was observed once. V is TRBV5-6 and J is TRBJ1-5, with D tentatively TRBD1 (5 bases). Trimming left V 0 bases short and J 5 bases short, with 9 bases between. Germline assignment: CDR1 SGHDT and CDR2 YYEEEE. This CDR3 is 14 amino acids long. The CDR3 protein is CASSLGVRDQPQHF. The DNA of the CDR3 is TGTGCCAGCAGCTTGGGGGTCAGGGATCAGCCCCAGCATTTT.

This clone was detected only a few times. The chain carries TRBV5-1 and TRBJ1-4; no reliable D call. CDR1 and CDR2 from the germline V gene are SGHRS and YFSETQ. The CDR3 has 13 residues. The V end lost 7 bases, the J end lost 0 bases, and 7 bases lay between the germline ends. The CDR3 protein is CASGKSTNEKLFF. The CDR3 DNA is TGCGCCAGCGGCAAATCAACTAATGAAAAACTGTTTTTT.

The V gene is TRBV28, the J gene TRBJ1-5, with 7 positions matching TRBD1. Trimming at V came to 4 bases and at J to 3 bases, leaving 15 bases not matched to a gene. Germline V CDR1 and CDR2: MDHEN, SYDVKM. This CDR3 has 18 amino acids. CDR3 sequence (DNA): TGTGCCAGCAGTTCGCCCTTCGGGGACAGAGTATTCAATCAGCCCCAGCATTTT. This gives the protein CASSSPFGDRVFNQPQHF.

The rearrangement joins TRBV30 to TRBJ1-2, with 7 bases fitting TRBD1. With 4 bases clipped from V and 8 bases from J, the junction kept 10 bases outside the gene matches. From germline, CDR1 is GTSNPN and CDR2 SVGIG (reference sequence). The CDR3 runs to 13 residues. CDR3 amino acids: CAWTQDRVGGYTF. The CDR3 nucleotides read TGTGCCTGGACCCAAGACAGGGTGGGAGGCTACACCTTC.

This clone was detected once. V usage is TRBV29-1 and J usage is TRBJ2-1; 7 nucleotides match TRBD2. The CDR3 is 11 residues long. The germline V gene encodes CDR1 SQVTM and CDR2 ANQGSEA. CDR3 DNA sequence: TGCACTGTACTAGCGCTGAATGAGCAGTTCTTC. Translating gives CTVLALNEQFF.

This chain connects TRBV6-5 to TRBJ1-5, with TRBD1 matching 7 bases. The CDR3 has 15 amino acids. In germline, CDR1 is MNHEY, CDR2 SVGAGI. The V segment lost 6 bases and the J segment 5 bases; nucleotides outside the gene matches: 10. DNA for the CDR3: TGTGCCAGCAGCCCCGGGCAGGGGGGCGATCAGCCCCAGCATTTT. Its translation is CASSPGQGGDQPQHF.

On this clone: The same CDR3 is also encoded by other DNA sequences in this sample. The chain is built from TRBV7-2 and TRBJ2-5; D gene unclear. V was clipped by 5 bases and J by 5 bases, with 12 bases between them. The CDR3 contains 13 residues. Germline-derived CDR1 and CDR2 are SGHTA and FQGNSA. The CDR3 coding sequence is TGTGCCAGCAGCCTGAGTCTCGGGGAGACCCAGTACTTC. This codes for CASSLSLGETQYF.

This clone was counted once. This chain connects TRBV7-9 to TRBJ2-5; 14 bases fit TRBD2. Trimming cost V 3 bases and J 7 bases; bases outside gene matches: 4. This CDR3 comprises 15 residues. Germline CDR1 reads SEHNR; CDR2 reads FQNEAQ (reference sequence). CDR3 loop: CASSLTSGGAGTQYF. DNA for the CDR3: TGTGCCAGCAGCTTGACTAGCGGGGGGGCCGGGACCCAGTACTTC.

The chain combines TRBV5-4 with TRBJ2-1, with 7 nucleotides matching TRBD2. With V trimmed by 3 bases and J by 0 bases, 3 bases remained unmatched. The CDR3 covers 15 residues. Germline lookup yields CDR1 SGHNT and CDR2 YYREEE (reference sequence). The CDR3 loop is CASSSSGSSYNEQFF. In nucleotides, the CDR3 is TGTGCCAGCAGCTCTAGCGGAAGCTCCTACAATGAGCAGTTCTTC.

The table lists this clone with a few counts. The V call is TRBV19, the J call TRBJ1-5; D is unclear. Germline-derived CDR1 and CDR2 are LNHDA and SQIVND (reference sequence). V was cut by 3 bases and J by 6 bases, with 12 bases left in between. This CDR3 is built from 14 residues. CDR3 protein: CASSISLSGQPQHF. CDR3 coding DNA: TGTGCCAGTAGTATCAGCCTGTCAGGTCAGCCCCAGCATTTT.

J is TRBJ2-7 and V is TRBV6-1; 8 bases line up with TRBD1. The CDR3 runs 14 residues. Germline lookup yields CDR1 MNHNS and CDR2 SASEGT. Losses at the gene ends were 9 bases for V and 2 bases for J; bases not matched to a gene: 9. CDR3 sequence (DNA): TGTGCCAGTATGACAGGGGCATCTCCCTACGAGCAGTACTTC. It codes for CASMTGASPYEQYF.